Sequencing of this T cell receptor beta chain was carried out in a study of cytomegalovirus exposure and HLA in healthy donors. Study details: The approximately 120 validation repertoires used the same platform as the 500 to 700 first-cohort repertoires, a later analysis reported.

Whole-study findings and limits: The study flagged around 160 TCR beta chains as cytomegalovirus-associated. Among the CMV-associated chains, three were confirmed in vitro as specific for CMV antigens.

As concerns this clone: Antigen unknown.

The donors were part of the validation cohort, which consisted of roughly 120 subjects and was separate from the first cohort of 666 subjects. Sequencing used immunoSEQ multiplex PCR; TCRdb keeps in-frame clones, though not all of them. The data show under 150,000 clones, about 87% seen once. The CDR3 extends over 16 amino acids. Deletions cut 1 base from V and 2 bases from J, with 14 bases between. CDR1 and CDR2 (germline): SGHNT, YYREEE (reference sequence). Sequencing was carried out using PBMCs. This clonotype was sampled from a man aged 18-30 years in good health and CMV-seropositive. The V gene is TRBV5-4, the J gene TRBJ2-3; the D gene is possibly TRBD1 (6 bases). The CDR3 here is CASSLPDRPSTDTQYF. In DNA form, the CDR3 reads TGTGCCAGCAGCTTGCCCGACAGGCCCTCCACAGATACGCAGTATTTT.